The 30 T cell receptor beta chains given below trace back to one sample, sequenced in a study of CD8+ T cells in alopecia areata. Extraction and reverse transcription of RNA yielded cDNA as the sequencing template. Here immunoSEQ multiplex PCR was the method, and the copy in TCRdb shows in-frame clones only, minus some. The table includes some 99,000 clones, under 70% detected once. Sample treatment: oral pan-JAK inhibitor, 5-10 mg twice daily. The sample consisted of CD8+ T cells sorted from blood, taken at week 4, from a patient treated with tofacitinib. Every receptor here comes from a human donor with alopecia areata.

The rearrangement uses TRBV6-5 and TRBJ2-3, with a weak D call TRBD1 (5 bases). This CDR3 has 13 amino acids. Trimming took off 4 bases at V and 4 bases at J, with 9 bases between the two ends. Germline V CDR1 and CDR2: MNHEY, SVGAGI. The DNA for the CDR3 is TGTGCCAGCAGTTCCGGACAAGCAGATACGCAGTATTTT. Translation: CASSSGQADTQYF.

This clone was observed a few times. CDR3 coding DNA: TGTGCCAGCAGTCGGGACGGATCCTACGAGCAGTACTTC. Its protein is CASSRDGSYEQYF. The chain employs TRBV7-9 and TRBJ2-7; D may be TRBD1 or TRBD2 (5 bases each). The V gene lost 6 bases and the J gene lost 1 base, with 10 bases spanning the gap. The CDR3 has 13 residues. Germline V CDR1 and CDR2: SEHNR, FQNEAQ (reference sequence).

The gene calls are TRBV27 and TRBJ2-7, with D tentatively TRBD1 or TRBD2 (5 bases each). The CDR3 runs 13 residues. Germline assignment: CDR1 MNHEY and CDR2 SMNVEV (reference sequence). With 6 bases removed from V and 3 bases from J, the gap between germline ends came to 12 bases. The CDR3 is CASRLGRDYEQYF. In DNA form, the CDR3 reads TGTGCCAGCAGGTTGGGACGGGACTACGAGCAGTACTTC.

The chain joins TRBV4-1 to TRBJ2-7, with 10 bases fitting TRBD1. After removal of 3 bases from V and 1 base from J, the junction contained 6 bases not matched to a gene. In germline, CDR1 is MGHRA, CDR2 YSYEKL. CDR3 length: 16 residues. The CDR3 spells CASSQGGQGMSYEQYF. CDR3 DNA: TGCGCCAGCAGCCAGGGGGGACAGGGGATGTCCTACGAGCAGTACTTC.

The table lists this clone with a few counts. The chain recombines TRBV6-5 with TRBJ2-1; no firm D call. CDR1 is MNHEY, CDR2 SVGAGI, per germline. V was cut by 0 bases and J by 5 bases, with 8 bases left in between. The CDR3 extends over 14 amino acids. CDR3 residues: CASSYSTGDNEQFF. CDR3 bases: TGTGCCAGCAGTTACTCGACGGGTGACAATGAGCAGTTCTTC.

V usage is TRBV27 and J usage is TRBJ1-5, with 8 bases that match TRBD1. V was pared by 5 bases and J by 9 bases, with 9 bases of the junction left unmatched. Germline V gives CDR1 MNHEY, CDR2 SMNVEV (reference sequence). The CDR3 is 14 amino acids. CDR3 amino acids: CASSIQGDLRPQHF. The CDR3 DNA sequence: TGTGCCAGCAGTATACAGGGGGACCTGCGGCCCCAGCATTTT.

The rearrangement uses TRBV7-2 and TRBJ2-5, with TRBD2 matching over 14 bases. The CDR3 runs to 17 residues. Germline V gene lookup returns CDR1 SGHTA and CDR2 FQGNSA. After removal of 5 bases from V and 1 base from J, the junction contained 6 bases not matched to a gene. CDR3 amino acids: CASSTGLAGVPQETQYF. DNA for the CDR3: TGTGCCAGCAGCACGGGACTAGCGGGAGTACCCCAAGAGACCCAGTACTTC.

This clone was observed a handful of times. CDR3 in amino acids: CASSLATEQFF. The CDR3 bases are TGTGCCAGCAGCTTAGCCACAGAGCAGTTCTTC. The chain combines TRBV11-2 with TRBJ2-1; D unclear. Germline loops: CDR1 SGHAT, CDR2 FQNNGV. This CDR3 is built from 11 residues. The ends were cut back, 1 base at V and 10 bases at J, with 5 bases in the middle. Drawing the rest from reference TRBV11-2 and TRBJ2-1, the complete variable domain is EAGVAQSPRYKIIEKRQSVAFWCNPISGHATLYWYQQILGQGPKLLIQFQNNGVVDDSQLPKDRFSAERLKGVDSTLKIQPAKLEDSAVYLCASSLATEQFFGPGTRLTVL.

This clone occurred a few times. The CDR3 bases are TGTGCCAGCAGCTTAATTGGCCTCCAAGAGACCCAGTACTTC. It codes for CASSLIGLQETQYF. The gene calls are TRBV7-9 and TRBJ2-5; no clear D. The CDR3 spans 14 residues. Per germline, CDR1 SEHNR and CDR2 FQNEAQ (reference sequence). The V end was cut by 2 bases, the J end by 1 base, with 8 bases between.

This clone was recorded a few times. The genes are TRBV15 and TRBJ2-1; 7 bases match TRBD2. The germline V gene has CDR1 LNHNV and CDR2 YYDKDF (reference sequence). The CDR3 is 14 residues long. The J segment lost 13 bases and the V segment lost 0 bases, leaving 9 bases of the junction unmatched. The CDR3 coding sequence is TGTGCCACCAGCAGAGATCGGCGGGAGACACCTCAGTTCTTC. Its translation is CATSRDRRETPQFF. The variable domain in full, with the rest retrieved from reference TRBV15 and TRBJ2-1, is DAMVIQNPRYQVTQFGKPVTLSCSQTLNHNVMYWYQQKSSQAPKLLFHYYDKDFNNEADTPDNFQSRRPNTSFCFLDIRSPGLGDTAMYLCATSRDRRETPQFFGPGTRLTVL.

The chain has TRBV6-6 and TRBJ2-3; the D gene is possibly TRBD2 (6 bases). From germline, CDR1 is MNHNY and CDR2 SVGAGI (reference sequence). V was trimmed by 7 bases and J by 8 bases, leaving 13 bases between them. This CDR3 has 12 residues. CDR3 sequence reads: CASTGSSGTQYF. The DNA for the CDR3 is TGTGCCAGCACCGGGAGTTCCGGTACGCAGTATTTT.

Written as DNA, the CDR3 is TGTGCCAGCAGCGTAGAGGGCAGTATCCAAGAGACCCAGTACTTC. Its translation: CASSVEGSIQETQYF. V usage is TRBV9 and J usage is TRBJ2-5; no definite D call. The CDR3 extends over 15 amino acids. Trimming pared 0 bases from V and 1 base from J, leaving 10 bases between. CDR1 is SGDLS, CDR2 YYNGEE, per germline.

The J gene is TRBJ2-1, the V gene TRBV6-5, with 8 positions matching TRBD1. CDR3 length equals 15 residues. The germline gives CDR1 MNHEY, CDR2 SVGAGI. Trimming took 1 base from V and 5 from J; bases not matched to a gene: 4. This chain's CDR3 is CASSYYGTGNNEQFF. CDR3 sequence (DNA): TGTGCCAGCAGTTACTACGGGACAGGTAACAATGAGCAGTTCTTC.

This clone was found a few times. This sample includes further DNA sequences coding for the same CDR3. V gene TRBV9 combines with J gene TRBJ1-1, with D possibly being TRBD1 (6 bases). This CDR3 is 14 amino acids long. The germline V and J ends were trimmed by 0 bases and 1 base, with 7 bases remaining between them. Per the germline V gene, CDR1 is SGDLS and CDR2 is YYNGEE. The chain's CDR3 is CASSVGTANTEAFF. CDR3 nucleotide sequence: TGTGCCAGCAGCGTAGGGACAGCGAACACTGAAGCTTTCTTT.

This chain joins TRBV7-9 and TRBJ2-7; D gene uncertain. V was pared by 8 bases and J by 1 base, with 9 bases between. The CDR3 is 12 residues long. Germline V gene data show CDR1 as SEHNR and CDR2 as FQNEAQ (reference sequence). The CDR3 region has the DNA TGTGCCAGCCAGCAGGATTCCTACGAGCAGTACTTC. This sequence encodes CASQQDSYEQYF.

The CDR3 DNA follows: TGCAGCGTTGCCCCGGACAGCCACCGGGAGCAGTACTTC. Its protein is CSVAPDSHREQYF. V and J are TRBV29-1 and TRBJ2-7; TRBD1 might be the D (6 bases). CDR3 length: 13 amino acids. Per the germline V gene, CDR1 is SQVTM and CDR2 is ANQGSEA. Trimming cost V 4 bases and J 7 bases, with 17 bases left between them.

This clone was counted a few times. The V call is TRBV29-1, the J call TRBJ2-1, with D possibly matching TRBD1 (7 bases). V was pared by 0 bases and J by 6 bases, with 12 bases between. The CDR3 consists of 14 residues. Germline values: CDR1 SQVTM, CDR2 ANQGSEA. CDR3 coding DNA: TGCAGCGTTGAAGATGGTCAGGGGGGCAATGAGCAGTTCTTC. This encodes CSVEDGQGGNEQFF.

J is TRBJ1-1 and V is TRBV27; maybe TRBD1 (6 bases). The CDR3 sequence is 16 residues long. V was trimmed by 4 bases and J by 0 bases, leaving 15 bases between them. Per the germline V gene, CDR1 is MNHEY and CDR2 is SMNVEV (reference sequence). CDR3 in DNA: TGTGCCAGCAGTTCACAGGGTCGAGGGTTGAACACTGAAGCTTTCTTT. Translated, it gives CASSSQGRGLNTEAFF.

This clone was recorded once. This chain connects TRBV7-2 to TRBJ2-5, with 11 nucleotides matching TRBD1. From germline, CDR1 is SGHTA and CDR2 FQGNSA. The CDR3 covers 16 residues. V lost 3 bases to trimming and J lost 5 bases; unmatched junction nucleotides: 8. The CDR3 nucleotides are TGTGCCAGCAGCTTCGAGTGGGACAGGGGGGGCGAGACCCAGTACTTC. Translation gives CASSFEWDRGGETQYF.

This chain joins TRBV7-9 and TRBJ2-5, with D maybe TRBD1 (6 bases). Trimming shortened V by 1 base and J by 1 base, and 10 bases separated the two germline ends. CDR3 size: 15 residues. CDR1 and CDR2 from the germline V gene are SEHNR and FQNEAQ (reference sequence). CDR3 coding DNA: TGTGCCAGCAGCTTAGATACAGGGTTCCAAGAGACCCAGTACTTC. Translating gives CASSLDTGFQETQYF.

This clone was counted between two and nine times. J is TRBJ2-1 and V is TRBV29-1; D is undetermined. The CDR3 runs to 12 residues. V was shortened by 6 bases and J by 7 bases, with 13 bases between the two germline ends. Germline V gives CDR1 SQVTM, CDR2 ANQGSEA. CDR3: CSVRNGLNEQFF. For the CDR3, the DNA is TGCAGCGTCCGGAATGGCCTGAATGAGCAGTTCTTC.

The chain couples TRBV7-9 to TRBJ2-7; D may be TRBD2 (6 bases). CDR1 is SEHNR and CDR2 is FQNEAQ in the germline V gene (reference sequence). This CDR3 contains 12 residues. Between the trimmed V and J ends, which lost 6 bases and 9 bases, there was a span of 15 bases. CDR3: CASSSPQGGQYF. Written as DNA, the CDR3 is TGTGCCAGCAGTTCTCCTCAGGGAGGGCAGTACTTC. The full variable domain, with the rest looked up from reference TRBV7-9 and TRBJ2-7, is DTGVSQNPRHKITKRGQNVTFRCDPISEHNRLYWYRQTLGQGPEFLTYFQNEAQLEKSRLLSDRFSAERPKGSFSTLEIQRTEQGDSAMYLCASSSPQGGQYFGPGTRLTVT.

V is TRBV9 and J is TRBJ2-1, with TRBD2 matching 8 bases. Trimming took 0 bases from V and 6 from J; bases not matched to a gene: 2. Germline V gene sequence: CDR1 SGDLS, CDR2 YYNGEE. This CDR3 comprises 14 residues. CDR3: CASSVAGGPNEQFF. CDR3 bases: TGTGCCAGCAGCGTAGCGGGAGGGCCCAATGAGCAGTTCTTC. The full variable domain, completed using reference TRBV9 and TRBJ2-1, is DSGVTQTPKHLITATGQRVTLRCSPRSGDLSVYWYQQSLDQGLQFLIQYYNGEERAKGNILERFSAQQFPDLHSELNLSSLELGDSALYFCASSVAGGPNEQFFGPGTRLTVL.

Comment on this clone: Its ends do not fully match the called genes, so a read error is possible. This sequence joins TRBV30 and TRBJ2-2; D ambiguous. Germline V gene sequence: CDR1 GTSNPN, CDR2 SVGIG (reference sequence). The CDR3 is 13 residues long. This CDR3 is CAWSLWNAGELFF. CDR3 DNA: TGTGCCTGGAGTCTATGGAACGCCGGGGAGCTGTTTTTT.

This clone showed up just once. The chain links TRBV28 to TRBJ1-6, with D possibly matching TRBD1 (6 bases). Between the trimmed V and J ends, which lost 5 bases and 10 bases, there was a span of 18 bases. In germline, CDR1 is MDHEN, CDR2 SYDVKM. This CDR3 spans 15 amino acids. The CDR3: CASSDRSGLGSPLHF. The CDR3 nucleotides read TGTGCCAGCAGTGACAGGTCCGGCCTAGGCTCACCCCTCCACTTT.

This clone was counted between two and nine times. The CDR3 region is CASSLRTRAGELFF. For the CDR3, the DNA is TGTGCCAGCAGTCTGCGGACTCGAGCCGGGGAGCTGTTTTTT. The rearrangement links TRBV27 to TRBJ2-2; D possibly corresponds to TRBD2 (5 bases). CDR3 length: 14 residues. Germline V CDR1 and CDR2: MNHEY, SMNVEV (reference sequence). Trimming took off 5 bases at V and 6 bases at J, with 13 bases between the two ends.

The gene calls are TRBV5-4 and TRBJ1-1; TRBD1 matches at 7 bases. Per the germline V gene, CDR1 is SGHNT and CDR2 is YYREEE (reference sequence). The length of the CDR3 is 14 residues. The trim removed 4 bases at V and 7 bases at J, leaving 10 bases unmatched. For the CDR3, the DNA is TGTGCCAGCAGCGACCGGGACAGCGTATATGAAGCTTTCTTT. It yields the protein CASSDRDSVYEAFF.

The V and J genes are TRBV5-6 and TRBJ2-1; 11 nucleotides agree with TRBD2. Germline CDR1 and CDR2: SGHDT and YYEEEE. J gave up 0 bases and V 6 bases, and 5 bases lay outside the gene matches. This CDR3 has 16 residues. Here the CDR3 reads CASNVAGGRSYNEQFF. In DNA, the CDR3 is TGTGCCAGCAACGTAGCGGGAGGGCGCTCCTACAATGAGCAGTTCTTC.

The CDR3 DNA reads as TGTGCCAGCAGCCCAGGGACTAGCGGCGCGGGGGATGAGCAGTTCTTC. This translates into CASSPGTSGAGDEQFF. The chain carries TRBV9 and TRBJ2-1; 11 bases align to TRBD2. CDR3 length: 16 amino acids. Per the germline V gene, CDR1 is SGDLS and CDR2 is YYNGEE. V trimming: 4 bases; J trimming: 8 bases; junction bases outside the gene matches: 11.

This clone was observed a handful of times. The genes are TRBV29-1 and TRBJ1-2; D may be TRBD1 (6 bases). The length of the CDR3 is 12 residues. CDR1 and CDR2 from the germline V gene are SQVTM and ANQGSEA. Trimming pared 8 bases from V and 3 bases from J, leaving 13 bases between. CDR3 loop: CSTRGTDYGYTF. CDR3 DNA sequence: TGCAGCACGAGGGGGACGGACTATGGCTACACCTTC.